This entry lists 12 T cell receptor beta chains sequenced from one sample in a study of tumor-infiltrating lymphocytes in primary liver carcinoma. From roughly 470 ng total RNA, TCR beta cDNA was generated with a primer in the constant region. Slightly modified ARM-PCR with three nested multiplex PCR rounds yielded TCR beta libraries. Amplification in the first two PCR rounds was performed using TRBV1-TRBV30 forward primers and a C-beta reverse primer for approximately 10 cycles each. MiXCR, applied by TCRdb to the multiplex PCR reads, yields one record per CDR3 protein. The table includes about 120,000 distinct CDR3 sequences, approximately 71% detected once. Each 20-30 mg portion of unsorted bulk tissue served as the source for co-extraction of RNA and DNA. Source material: tumor-adjacent normal liver tissue. The receptors stem from a woman aged 55-69 years with primary liver carcinoma and hepatitis B virus infection.

As to this clonotype: Mismatch with germline at one junction end may stem from a read error. The V gene is TRBV7-9, the J gene TRBJ1-6; 7 bases line up with TRBD1. Germline V lookup: CDR1 SEHNR, CDR2 FQNEAQ (reference sequence). The CDR3 consists of 13 residues. CDR3 loop: CASSLQGGSPLRF. The DNA of the CDR3 is TGTGCCAGCAGCTTACAGGGGGGTTCACCCCTCCGCTTT.

Comments on this clonotype: One end of the junction varies from germline; a read error may be responsible. The V gene is TRBV12-3 or TRBV12-4, the J gene TRBJ1-5; TRBD1 is a possible D gene (5 bases). This CDR3 spans 17 amino acids. CDR3 sequence (DNA): TGTGTCAGCAGTTTTTTTGGGGCGAGGTATAGCAATCAGCCCCAGCATTTT. Its protein is CVSSFFGARYSNQPQHF.

A remark on this clonotype: One end of the junction does not line up with germline, which may come from a read error. The chain couples TRBV11-2 to TRBJ2-7; TRBD2 aligns across 7 bases. This CDR3 has 15 residues. Germline assignment: CDR1 SGHAT and CDR2 FQNNGV. The CDR3 protein is CASSLLAGVICEQYF. DNA for the CDR3: TGTGCTAGCAGCTTATTGGCGGGAGTGATCTGCGAGCAGTACTTC.

The gene calls are TRBV29-1 and TRBJ2-6; D ambiguous. Trimming cost V 7 bases and J 2 bases, with 18 bases left between them. CDR1 is SQVTM and CDR2 is ANQGSEA in the germline V gene. There are 16 residues in the CDR3. CDR3 nucleotide sequence: TGCAGCGCCGAGACATGGGGTGTTACTGGGGCCAACGTCCTGACTTTC. Amino acids: CSAETWGVTGANVLTF.

About this clonotype: A much larger clonotype is one base distant, so this may be a read error. This CDR3 is missing its conserved last phenylalanine or tryptophan, likely due to a read error. V and J are TRBV7-9 and TRBJ1-1; no reliable D call. Germline values: CDR1 SEHNR, CDR2 FQNEAQ (reference sequence). The CDR3 totals 14 residues. V dropped 5 bases and J dropped 4 bases, with 14 bases sitting between them. CDR3 protein: CASSVVVGFTEAFL. The DNA for the CDR3 is TGTGCCAGCAGCGTGGTCGTTGGGTTCACTGAAGCTTTCCTT.

About this clonotype: The germline gene is not matched at one end of the junction; a read error may be the cause. The gene calls are TRBV11-3 and TRBJ2-1; the D gene is possibly TRBD2 (6 bases). This CDR3 region has 14 residues. Looked up from germline, CDR1 is SGHNT and CDR2 is YENEEA. CDR3 DNA: TGTGCCAGGAGTCCCGGTTCGGCGTCGGGGGAGCAGCTCTTC. Encoded protein: CARSPGSASGEQLF.

This clonotype was detected many times. The chain's CDR3 is CASTVAGTGGRDEQFF. The CDR3 nucleotides are TGTGCCAGCACCGTTGCGGGGACAGGGGGCCGAGATGAGCAGTTCTTC. The rearrangement links TRBV28 to TRBJ2-1; TRBD1 matches at 12 bases. V shed 7 bases, J shed 8 bases, and the junction held 12 bases outside the gene matches. The CDR3 has 16 amino acids. Germline CDR1 reads MDHEN; CDR2 reads SYDVKM. The complete variable domain, with remaining parts taken from reference TRBV28 and TRBJ2-1, reads DVKVTQSSRYLVKRTGEKVFLECVQDMDHENMFWYRQDPGLGLRLIYFSYDVKMKEKGDIPEGYSVSREKKERFSLILESASTNQTSMYLCASTVAGTGGRDEQFFGPGTRLTVL.

Points on this clonotype: Mismatch with germline at one junction end may stem from a read error. The chain has TRBV5-1 and TRBJ2-7, with 7 positions matching TRBD2. This CDR3 spans 15 amino acids. Per the germline V gene, CDR1 is SGHRS and CDR2 is YFSETQ. DNA for the CDR3: TGCGCCAGCAGCCCCGAAGCGGGAATTCCCTACGAGCAGTATTTC. Amino acid sequence: CASSPEAGIPYEQYF.

Points on this clonotype: A junction end diverges from the germline sequence, so it may reflect a read error. For the CDR3, the DNA is TGTGCTAGCAGTTACGCCAAAGGACAGGGGAACACTGAAGCTGTCTTT. It translates to CASSYAKGQGNTEAVF. V and J are TRBV6-6 and TRBJ1-1, with 9 bases matching TRBD1. Germline values: CDR1 MNHNY, CDR2 SVGAGI (reference sequence). The CDR3 is made up of 16 amino acids.

About this clonotype: A much bigger clone sits one base away, suggesting this may be a read error. This chain connects TRBV5-1 to TRBJ2-1; 7 bases line up with TRBD2. The CDR3 consists of 15 residues. In germline, CDR1 is SGHRS, CDR2 YFSETQ. CDR3 DNA: TGCGCCAGCAGCTGGGGGGGAGCGTCCTACAATGAGAAGTTCTTC. It is translated as CASSWGGASYNEKFF.

On this clonotype: This may arise from a read error, as a much more abundant clone is one base away. The CDR3: CASSFRGPNYNVQFF. In DNA form, the CDR3 reads TGCGCCAGCAGCTTTCGGGGACCGAACTACAATGTGCAGTTCTTC. The chain is built from TRBV5-1 and TRBJ2-1, with D tentatively TRBD1 or TRBD2 (5 bases each). CDR1 SGHRS and CDR2 YFSETQ come from the germline V gene. The CDR3 spans 15 residues.

Note on this clonotype: This clone may be a read error of a much larger clone one base away. The rearrangement uses TRBV7-9 and TRBJ2-1, with 9 bases aligning to TRBD2. The germline V gene has CDR1 SEHNR and CDR2 FQNEAQ (reference sequence). The CDR3 runs to 15 residues. CDR3: CASSLAAGGPGEQSF. Written as DNA, the CDR3 is TGTGCCAGCAGCTTAGCGGCGGGAGGGCCGGGTGAGCAGTCCTTC.